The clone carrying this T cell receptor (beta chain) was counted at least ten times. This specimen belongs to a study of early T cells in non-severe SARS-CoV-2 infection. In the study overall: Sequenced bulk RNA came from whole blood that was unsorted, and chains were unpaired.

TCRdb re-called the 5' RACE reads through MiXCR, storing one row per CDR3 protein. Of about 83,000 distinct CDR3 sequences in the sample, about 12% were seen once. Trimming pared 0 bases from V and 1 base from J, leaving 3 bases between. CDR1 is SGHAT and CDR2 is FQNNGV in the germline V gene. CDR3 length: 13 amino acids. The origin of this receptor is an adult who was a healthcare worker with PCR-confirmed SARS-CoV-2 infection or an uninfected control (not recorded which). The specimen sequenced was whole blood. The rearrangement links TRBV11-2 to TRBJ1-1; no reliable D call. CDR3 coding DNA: TGTGCCAGCAGCTTAGACCCGAACACTGAAGCTTTCTTT. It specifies CASSLDPNTEAFF.